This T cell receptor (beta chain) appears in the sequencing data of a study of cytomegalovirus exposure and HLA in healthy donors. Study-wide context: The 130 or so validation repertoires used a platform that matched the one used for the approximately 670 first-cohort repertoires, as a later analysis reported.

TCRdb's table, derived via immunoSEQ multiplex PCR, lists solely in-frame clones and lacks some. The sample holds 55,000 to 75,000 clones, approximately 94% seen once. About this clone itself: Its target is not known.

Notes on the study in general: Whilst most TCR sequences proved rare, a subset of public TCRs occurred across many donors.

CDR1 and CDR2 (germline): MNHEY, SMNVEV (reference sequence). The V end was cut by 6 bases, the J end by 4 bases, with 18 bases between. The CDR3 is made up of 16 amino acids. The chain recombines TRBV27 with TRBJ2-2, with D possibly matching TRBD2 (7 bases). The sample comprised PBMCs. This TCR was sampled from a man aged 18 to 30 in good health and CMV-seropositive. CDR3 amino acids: CASSLEGGGGTGELFF. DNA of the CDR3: TGTGCCAGCAGCCTCGAGGGGGGCGGGGGCACCGGGGAGCTGTTTTTT.